The next 13 T cell receptor beta chains were all read from a single sample in a study of shared clonotypes between healthy human individuals. Only in-frame clones appear in the TCRdb table, and some are missing; sequencing was by immunoSEQ multiplex PCR. The sample carries some 900,000 clones, over 75% recorded once. Sequenced: memory CD4+ T cells sorted from blood. Subset meaning: CD45RA-negative fraction. The origin of the receptors is a man aged 18 to 30 in good health.

CDR3: CASSPPGLAATDTQYF. The CDR3 DNA reads TGTGCCAGCAGCCCGCCGGGACTAGCGGCGACAGATACGCAGTATTTT. The V call is TRBV7-9, the J call TRBJ2-3; 11 bases map to TRBD2. The germline V gene has CDR1 SEHNR and CDR2 FQNEAQ (reference sequence). J lost 3 bases, V lost 5 bases, and 7 bases had no gene match. The CDR3 spans 16 residues. Looking up the rest from reference TRBV7-9 and TRBJ2-3 gives the full variable domain: DTGVSQNPRHKITKRGQNVTFRCDPISEHNRLYWYRQTLGQGPEFLTYFQNEAQLEKSRLLSDRFSAERPKGSFSTLEIQRTEQGDSAMYLCASSPPGLAATDTQYFGPGTRLTVL.

The rearrangement uses TRBV30 and TRBJ2-7, with D unclear. This CDR3 is 14 amino acids long. The V end was cut by 3 bases, the J end by 4 bases, with 16 bases between. Germline V gives CDR1 GTSNPN, CDR2 SVGIG (reference sequence). The CDR3 loop reads CAWRTKAVRYEQYF. The CDR3 DNA follows: TGTGCCTGGAGGACGAAGGCGGTCCGGTACGAGCAGTACTTC.

This sequence joins TRBV9 and TRBJ2-1; 14 bases are a match to TRBD2. Losses at the gene ends were 0 bases for V and 7 bases for J; bases not matched to a gene: 3. This CDR3 region has 16 residues. Germline values: CDR1 SGDLS, CDR2 YYNGEE. The CDR3 bases are TGTGCCAGCAGCGTAGGACTAGCGGGAGGGCGGAATGAGCAGTTCTTC. It codes for CASSVGLAGGRNEQFF. Full variable domain (remainder filled in from reference TRBV9 and TRBJ2-1): DSGVTQTPKHLITATGQRVTLRCSPRSGDLSVYWYQQSLDQGLQFLIQYYNGEERAKGNILERFSAQQFPDLHSELNLSSLELGDSALYFCASSVGLAGGRNEQFFGPGTRLTVL.

V and J are TRBV6-5 and TRBJ1-2, with TRBD1 matching 7 bases. Germline V lookup: CDR1 MNHEY, CDR2 SVGAGI. CDR3 length: 13 residues. V lost 7 bases, J lost 8 bases, and 10 bases stayed unmatched. The CDR3: CASKFQTGRGYTF. Written as DNA, the CDR3 is TGTGCCAGCAAATTCCAGACAGGGAGAGGCTACACCTTC.

The chain carries TRBV9 and TRBJ2-5; D may be TRBD1 (5 bases). This CDR3 has 15 amino acids. The germline CDR1 and CDR2 sequences are SGDLS and YYNGEE. With 4 bases removed from V and 2 bases from J, the gap between germline ends came to 15 bases. The CDR3 nucleotides read TGTGCCAGCAGCCCCAGACAGTATCAACAAGAGACCCAGTACTTC. This sequence encodes CASSPRQYQQETQYF.

This chain uses TRBV30 with TRBJ2-7; a possible D gene is TRBD2 (5 bases). The CDR3 is 12 amino acids. Trimming pared 8 bases from V and 1 base from J, leaving 12 bases between. From germline, CDR1 is GTSNPN and CDR2 SVGIG (reference sequence). The CDR3 spells CAIEAGSYEQYF. The CDR3 DNA reads TGTGCCATAGAGGCGGGTTCCTACGAGCAGTACTTC.

The CDR3 region is CATSRDPSYGYTF. The CDR3 coding sequence is TGTGCCACCAGCAGAGATCCGTCGTATGGCTACACCTTC. The chain couples TRBV15 to TRBJ1-2, with D unclear. Germline V gives CDR1 LNHNV, CDR2 YYDKDF (reference sequence). The CDR3 runs to 13 residues. The ends were cut back, 0 bases at V and 5 bases at J, with 7 bases in the middle. Full variable domain (rest looked up from reference TRBV15 and TRBJ1-2): DAMVIQNPRYQVTQFGKPVTLSCSQTLNHNVMYWYQQKSSQAPKLLFHYYDKDFNNEADTPDNFQSRRPNTSFCFLDIRSPGLGDTAMYLCATSRDPSYGYTFGSGTRLTVV.

The rearrangement links TRBV6-5 to TRBJ1-2; TRBD1 might be the D (6 bases). V shed 2 bases and J shed 4 bases, with 14 bases lying between them. The CDR3 has 15 amino acids. Per germline, CDR1 MNHEY and CDR2 SVGAGI. Here the CDR3 reads CASSYGQLNGYGYTF. Written as DNA, the CDR3 is TGTGCCAGCAGTTACGGACAGCTAAACGGCTATGGCTACACCTTC.

The chain is built from TRBV30 and TRBJ2-5; unclear D gene. This CDR3 has 13 amino acids. Per the germline V gene, CDR1 is GTSNPN and CDR2 is SVGIG (reference sequence). V dropped 0 bases and J dropped 5 bases, with 10 bases sitting between them. For the CDR3, the DNA is TGTGCCTGGAGTGTATCGGGCGGTGAGACCCAGTACTTC. Amino acid sequence: CAWSVSGGETQYF.

The chain joins TRBV19 to TRBJ1-3; D may be TRBD1 (6 bases). V was shortened by 4 bases and J by 4 bases, with 8 bases between the two germline ends. CDR1 LNHDA and CDR2 SQIVND come from the germline V gene (reference sequence). The CDR3 consists of 13 residues. CDR3 amino acids: CASSKGQGNTIYF. In nucleotides, the CDR3 is TGTGCCAGTAGTAAGGGACAAGGAAACACCATATATTTT.

About this clone itself: Only one base separates this from a far larger clonotype, so it likely reflects a read error. The identical CDR3 is also encoded by other nucleotide sequences in the sample. This chain uses TRBV27 with TRBJ1-1; D unresolved. This CDR3 comprises 13 residues. The germline CDR1 and CDR2 sequences are MNHEY and SMNVEV (reference sequence). Trimming took 3 bases from V and 1 from J, leaving 6 bases between them. The CDR3 spells CASSFSGNTEAFF. The CDR3 DNA is TGTGCCAGCAGTTTTTCGGGGAACACTGAAGCTTTCTTT.

This chain joins TRBV10-1 and TRBJ2-3; D not resolved. The V end was cut by 4 bases, the J end by 3 bases, with 11 bases between. CDR1 and CDR2 (germline): WNHNN, SYGVQD (reference sequence). CDR3 size: 14 residues. The CDR3 is CASSAYLSTDTQYF. The CDR3 DNA sequence: TGCGCCAGCAGTGCCTACTTATCAACAGATACGCAGTATTTT.

The rearrangement joins TRBV19 to TRBJ2-7; 9 bases are a match to TRBD2. The junction had 6 bases not matched to a gene; V was cut back by 3 bases and J by 6 bases. This CDR3 region has 14 residues. CDR1 is LNHDA and CDR2 is SQIVND in the germline V gene (reference sequence). This chain's CDR3 is CASSIGLASVEQYF. CDR3 DNA sequence: TGTGCCAGTAGTATCGGACTAGCGTCAGTCGAGCAGTACTTC. Combining the CDR3 with reference TRBV19 and TRBJ2-7 gives the whole variable domain DGGITQSPKYLFRKEGQNVTLSCEQNLNHDAMYWYRQDPGQGLRLIYYSQIVNDFQKGDIAEGYSVSREKKESFPLTVTSAQKNPTAFYLCASSIGLASVEQYFGPGTRLTVT.